This record looks at one T cell receptor beta chain sequence and its context. As yet, its antigen is unknown. PCR employed 60 Vbeta and 13 Jbeta primers. The assay was immunoSEQ multiplex PCR, and TCRdb's table has in-frame clones only and misses some. The data contain 95,000 to 150,000 clones, about 83% of them singletons. CDR1 is SGHNT and CDR2 is YENEEA in the germline V gene. The CDR3 is made up of 15 amino acids. Trimming left V 1 base short and J 7 bases short, with 15 bases between. The data are from a study of cytomegalovirus exposure and HLA in healthy donors. The wider study: One earlier analysis, a look at approximately 180 million T cells, found some 100 million unique TCR beta sequences. Study-wide points: The authors assumed roughly uniform sequencing depth across donors for presence/absence analyses. What a later analysis reportedly showed was that an Asian-associated ancestry cluster had fewer N-insertions than the roughly 700-donor mean.

Donors had nominal health at sampling but likely had unrecorded immune exposures. The sequencing sample was made of PBMCs. This TCR came from a woman aged 40 to 50 in good health and CMV-seropositive. The chain is built from TRBV11-3 and TRBJ2-3; D may be TRBD2 (6 bases). The CDR3 coding sequence is TGTGCCAGCAGCTTAGCTCCAACGGGGGTTAATACGCAGTATTTT. Amino acid sequence: CASSLAPTGVNTQYF.